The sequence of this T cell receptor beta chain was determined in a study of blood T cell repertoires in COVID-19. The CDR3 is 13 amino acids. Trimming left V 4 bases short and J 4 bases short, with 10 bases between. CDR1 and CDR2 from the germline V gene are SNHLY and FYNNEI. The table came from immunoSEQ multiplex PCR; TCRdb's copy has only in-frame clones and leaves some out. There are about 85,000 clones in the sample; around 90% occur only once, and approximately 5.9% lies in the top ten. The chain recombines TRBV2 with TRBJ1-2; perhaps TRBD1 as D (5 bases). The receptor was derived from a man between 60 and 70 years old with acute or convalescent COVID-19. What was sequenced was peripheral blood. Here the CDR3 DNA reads TGTGCCAGCAGTGTAGGGGCCTCCTATGGCTACACCTTC. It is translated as CASSVGASYGYTF.